This T cell receptor (beta chain) comes out of a study of blood T cell repertoires in COVID-19 (dated by TCRdb to 2018 to 2020). The study in broad terms: Collaborator samples came from the United States, Italy and Spain and covered acute and convalescent phases of COVID-19. The samples were drawn from two sources: the first 160 participants of the ongoing ImmuneRACE study, and 1,000 to 1,500 subjects contributed by 6 global collaborators. Deeply sampled blood TCRbeta repertoires from subjects exposed to, actively infected with, or recovered from COVID-19 were included in the dataset. The repertoires were made available in a free public database intended to serve as a resource for research on the immune response to SARS-CoV-2. The material from the prospective study consisted of cDNA or gDNA derived from T cells, B-cell-depleted T cells, or PBMCs. Where available, HLA class I and class II types were obtained from metadata supplied by the sample provider rather than from assay-based typing. A de-identified subject ID, COVID-19 status, age in years and sex were almost always included in the sample metadata.

The research as a whole found: How much clinical and demographic metadata was included differed by source and by participant, and the metadata was provided uncurated.

The immunoSEQ Assay, a bias-controlled multiplex PCR, was used to amplify TCRbeta CDR3 regions from genomic DNA. As for the original processing: Within the assay, amplification of reference gene primers was used to estimate how many nucleated cells each sample contained. To quantify the absolute abundance of each unique TCRbeta CDR3 rearrangement, sequence reads were collapsed and filtered. Productive Simpson clonality was computed per sample as the square root of Simpson's diversity index over productive rearrangements. In TCRdb, the immuneACCESS table is reduced to in-frame sequences with V and J assigned. These tables do not hold every clone; where another copy was compared, an unresolved V gene accounts for under half, and the others remain unexplained. The V and J calls and the clone size are those of that table, but D and trimming were determined from the DNA. This sample is represented by about 76,000 clones; more than 75% of them were singletons. The ten largest clones capture roughly 12% of the sample.

Collaborating institutions collected whole blood in K2EDTA tubes following their own protocols. For TCRbeta analysis, collaborators shipped samples as frozen whole blood, isolated PBMCs, or DNA extracted from either of those sample types. On this clone: No cognate antigen has been identified for it. No clone much larger than this one lies a single base away; base qualities are absent.

This receptor was taken from a human donor in a cohort sampled during active COVID-19. What was sequenced was peripheral blood.

The CDR3 protein is CASSLSAATSGRAWADTQYF. The DNA reads TGTGCCAGCAGCTTAAGTGCGGCGACTAGCGGGAGGGCATGGGCAGATACGCAGTATTTT. Recombination joined TRBV7-3 with TRBJ2-3; 14 nucleotides in the junction match TRBD2. The CDR3 has 20 amino acids, counting the end cysteine and phenylalanine. Only the CDR3 part of the read is kept: 60 bases, read in frame from the first base. CDR1 and CDR2 are read off the germline V gene as SGHTA and FQGTGA. Germline trimming amounts to 1 base on V and 4 bases on J, with 13 as the count of junction bases outside the gene matches.